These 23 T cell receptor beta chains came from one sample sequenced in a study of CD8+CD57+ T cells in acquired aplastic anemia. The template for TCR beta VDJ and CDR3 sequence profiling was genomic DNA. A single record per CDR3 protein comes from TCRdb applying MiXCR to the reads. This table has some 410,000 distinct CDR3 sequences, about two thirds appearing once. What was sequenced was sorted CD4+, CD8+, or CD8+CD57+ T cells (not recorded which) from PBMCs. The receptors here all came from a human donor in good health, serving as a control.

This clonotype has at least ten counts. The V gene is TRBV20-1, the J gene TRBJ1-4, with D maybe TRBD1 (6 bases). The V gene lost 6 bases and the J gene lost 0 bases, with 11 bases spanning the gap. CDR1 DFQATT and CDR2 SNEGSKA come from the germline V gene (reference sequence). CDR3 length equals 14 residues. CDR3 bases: TGCAGTGCAGAGGACAGCGCAACTAATGAAAAACTGTTTTTT. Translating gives CSAEDSATNEKLFF.

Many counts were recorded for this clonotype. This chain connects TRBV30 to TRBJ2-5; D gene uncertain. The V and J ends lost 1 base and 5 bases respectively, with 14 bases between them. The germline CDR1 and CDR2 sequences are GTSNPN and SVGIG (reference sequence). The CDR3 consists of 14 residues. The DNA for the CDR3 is TGTGCCTGGAGTGCCCCCTTGGGGATCGAGACCCAGTACTTC. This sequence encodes CAWSAPLGIETQYF.

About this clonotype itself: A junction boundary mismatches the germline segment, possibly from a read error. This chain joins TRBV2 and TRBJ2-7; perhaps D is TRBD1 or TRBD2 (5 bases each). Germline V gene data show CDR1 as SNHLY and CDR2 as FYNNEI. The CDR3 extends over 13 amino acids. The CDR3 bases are TGTGCCAGCAGCTTAGCACGAGAGGGGCAGCAGTACTGG. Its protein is CASSLAREGQQYW.

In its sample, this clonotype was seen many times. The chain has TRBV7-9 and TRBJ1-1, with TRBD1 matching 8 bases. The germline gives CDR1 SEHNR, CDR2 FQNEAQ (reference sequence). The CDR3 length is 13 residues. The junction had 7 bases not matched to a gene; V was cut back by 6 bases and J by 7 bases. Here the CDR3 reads CASRKQGESEAFF. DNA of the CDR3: TGTGCCAGCAGGAAACAGGGGGAGAGTGAAGCTTTCTTT.

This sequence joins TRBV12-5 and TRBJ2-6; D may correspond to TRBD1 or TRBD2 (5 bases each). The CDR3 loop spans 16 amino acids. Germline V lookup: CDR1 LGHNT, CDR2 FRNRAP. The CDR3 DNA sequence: TGTGCCAGCAGACGGGGCAAGAACACCGGGGCCAACGTCCTGACTTTC. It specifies CASRRGKNTGANVLTF.

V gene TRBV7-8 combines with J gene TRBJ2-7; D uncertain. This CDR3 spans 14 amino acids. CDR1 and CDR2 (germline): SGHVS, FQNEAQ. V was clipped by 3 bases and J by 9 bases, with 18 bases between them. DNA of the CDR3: TGTGCCAGCAGCTTGGATTTTAGGTCTGGCGTGCAGTACTTC. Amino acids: CASSLDFRSGVQYF.

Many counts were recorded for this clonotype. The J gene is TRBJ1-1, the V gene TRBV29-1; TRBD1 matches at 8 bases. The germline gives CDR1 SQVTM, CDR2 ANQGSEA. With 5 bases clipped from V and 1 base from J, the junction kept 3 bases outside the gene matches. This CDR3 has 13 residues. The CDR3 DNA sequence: TGCAGCGTTTTAACAGGGGGGAACACTGAAGCTTTCTTT. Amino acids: CSVLTGGNTEAFF.

The CDR3 is CATSRGTGDHSPLHF. Written as DNA, the CDR3 is TGTGCCACCAGCAGGGGGACAGGGGACCACTCACCCCTCCACTTT. This chain uses TRBV15 with TRBJ1-6; 10 positions match TRBD1. The V gene's germline CDR1 is LNHNV and CDR2 YYDKDF (reference sequence). The ends lost 3 bases at V and 10 bases at J; junction bases unmatched: 6. This CDR3 is 15 amino acids long.

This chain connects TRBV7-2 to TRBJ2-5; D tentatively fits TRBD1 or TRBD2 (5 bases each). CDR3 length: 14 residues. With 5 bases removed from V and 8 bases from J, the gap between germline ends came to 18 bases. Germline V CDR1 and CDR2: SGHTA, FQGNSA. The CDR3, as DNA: TGTGCCAGCAGCGAATGGGGGAGTTCGGACACCCAGTACTTC. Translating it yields CASSEWGSSDTQYF.

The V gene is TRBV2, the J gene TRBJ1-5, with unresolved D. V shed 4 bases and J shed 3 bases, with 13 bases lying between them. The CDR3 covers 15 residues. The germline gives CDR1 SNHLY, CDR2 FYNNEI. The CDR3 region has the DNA TGTGCCAGCAGTGTGGAGAGGGCCTCCAATCAGCCCCAGCATTTT. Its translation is CASSVERASNQPQHF. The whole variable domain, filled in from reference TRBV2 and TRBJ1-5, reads EPEVTQTPSHQVTQMGQEVILRCVPISNHLYFYWYRQILGQKVEFLVSFYNNEISEKSEIFDDQFSVERPDGSNFTLKIRSTKLEDSAMYFCASSVERASNQPQHFGDGTRLSIL.

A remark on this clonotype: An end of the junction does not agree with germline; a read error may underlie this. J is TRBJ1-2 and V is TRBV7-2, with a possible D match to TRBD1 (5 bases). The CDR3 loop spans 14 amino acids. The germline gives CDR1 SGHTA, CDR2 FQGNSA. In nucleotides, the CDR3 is TGCGCCAGCAGCGAAGGACGGGGGTCTGGCGGCTACACCTTC. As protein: CASSEGRGSGGYTF.

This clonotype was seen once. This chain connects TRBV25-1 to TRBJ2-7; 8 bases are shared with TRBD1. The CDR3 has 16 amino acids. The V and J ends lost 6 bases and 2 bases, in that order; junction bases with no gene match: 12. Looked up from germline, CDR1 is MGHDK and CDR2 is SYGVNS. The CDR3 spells CASSVRGTGYAYEQYF. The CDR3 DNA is TGTGCCAGCAGCGTAAGGGGGACAGGATACGCCTACGAGCAGTACTTC.

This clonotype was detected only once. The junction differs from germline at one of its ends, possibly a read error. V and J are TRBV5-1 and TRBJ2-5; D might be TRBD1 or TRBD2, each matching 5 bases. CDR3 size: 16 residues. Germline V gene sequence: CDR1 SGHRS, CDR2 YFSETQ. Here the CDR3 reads CASSPRGVGRQETQYF. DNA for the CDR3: TGTGCCAGCAGCCCCAGAGGGGTGGGCCGTCAAGAGACCCAGTACTTC. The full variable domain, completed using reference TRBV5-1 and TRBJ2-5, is KAGVTQTPRYLIKTRGQQVTLSCSPISGHRSVSWYQQTPGQGLQFLFEYFSETQRNKGNFPGRFSGRQFSNSRSEMNVSTLELGDSALYLCASSPRGVGRQETQYFGPGTRLLVL.

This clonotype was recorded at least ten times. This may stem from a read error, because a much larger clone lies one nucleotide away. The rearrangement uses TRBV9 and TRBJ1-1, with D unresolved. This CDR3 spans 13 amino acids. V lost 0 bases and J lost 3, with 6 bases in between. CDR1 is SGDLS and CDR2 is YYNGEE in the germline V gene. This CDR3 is CASSVGQDTEAFF. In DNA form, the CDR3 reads TGTGCCAGCAGCGTAGGACAAGACACTGAAGCTTTCTTT. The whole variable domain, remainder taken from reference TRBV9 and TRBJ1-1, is DSGVTQTPKHLITATGQRVTLRCSPRSGDLSVYWYQQSLDQGLQFLIQYYNGEERAKGNILERFSAQQFPDLHSELNLSSLELGDSALYFCASSVGQDTEAFFGQGTRLTVV.

The CDR3 region is CASSQAERGREYEQYF. The CDR3 DNA follows: TGTGCCAGCAGCCAGGCTGAGAGGGGGCGCGAGTACGAGCAGTACTTC. The rearrangement links TRBV5-5 to TRBJ2-7; TRBD1 aligns across 7 bases. The CDR3 is 16 amino acids. Germline values: CDR1 SGHKS, CDR2 YYEKEE (reference sequence). Trimming took 4 bases from V and 4 from J; bases not matched to a gene: 14.

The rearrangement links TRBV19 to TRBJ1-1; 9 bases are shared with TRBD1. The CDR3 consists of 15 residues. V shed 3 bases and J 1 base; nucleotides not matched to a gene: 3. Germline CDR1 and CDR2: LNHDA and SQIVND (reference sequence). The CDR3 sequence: CASSITGGKNTEAFF. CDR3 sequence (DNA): TGTGCCAGTAGTATTACAGGGGGCAAGAACACTGAAGCTTTCTTT.

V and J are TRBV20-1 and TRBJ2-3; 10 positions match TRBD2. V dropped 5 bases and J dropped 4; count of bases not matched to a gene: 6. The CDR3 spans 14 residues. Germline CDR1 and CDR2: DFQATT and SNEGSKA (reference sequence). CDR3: CSAAPLAGADTQYF. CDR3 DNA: TGCAGTGCTGCTCCGCTAGCGGGGGCAGATACGCAGTATTTT.

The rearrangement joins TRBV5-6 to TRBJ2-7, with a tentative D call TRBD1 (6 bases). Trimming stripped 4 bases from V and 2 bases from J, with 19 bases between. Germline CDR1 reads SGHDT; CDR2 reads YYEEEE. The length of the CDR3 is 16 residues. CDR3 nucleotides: TGTGCCAGCAGCCCCCTTAATGACAGGTTCGCCTACGAGCAGTACTTC. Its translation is CASSPLNDRFAYEQYF.

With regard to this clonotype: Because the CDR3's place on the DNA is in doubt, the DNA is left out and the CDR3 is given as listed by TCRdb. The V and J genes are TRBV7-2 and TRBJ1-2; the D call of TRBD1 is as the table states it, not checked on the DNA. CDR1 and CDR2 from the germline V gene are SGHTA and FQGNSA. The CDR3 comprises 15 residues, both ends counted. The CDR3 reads CASSPRQGYDYGCTF.

The DNA for the CDR3 is TGTGCCAGCAGCCTTCGGGGGAGTCCCTACAATGAGCAGTTCTTC. Amino acid sequence: CASSLRGSPYNEQFF. This chain joins TRBV7-2 and TRBJ2-1; the D gene is possibly TRBD2 (6 bases). The CDR3 is 15 amino acids. Per the germline V gene, CDR1 is SGHTA and CDR2 is FQGNSA. Trimming shortened V by 5 bases and J by 2 bases, and 13 bases separated the two germline ends.

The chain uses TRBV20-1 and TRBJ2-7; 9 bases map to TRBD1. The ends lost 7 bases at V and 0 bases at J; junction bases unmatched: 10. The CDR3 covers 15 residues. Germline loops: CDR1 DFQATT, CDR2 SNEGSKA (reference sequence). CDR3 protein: CSVSPGTGTSYEQYF. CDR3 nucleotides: TGCAGTGTTAGCCCCGGGACAGGGACCTCCTACGAGCAGTACTTC.

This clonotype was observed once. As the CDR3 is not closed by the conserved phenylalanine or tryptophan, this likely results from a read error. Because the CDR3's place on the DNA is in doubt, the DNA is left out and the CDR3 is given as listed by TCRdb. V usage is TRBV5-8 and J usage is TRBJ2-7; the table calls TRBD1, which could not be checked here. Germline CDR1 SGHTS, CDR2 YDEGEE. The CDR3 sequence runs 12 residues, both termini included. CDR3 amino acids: CASSQKIDRGFP.

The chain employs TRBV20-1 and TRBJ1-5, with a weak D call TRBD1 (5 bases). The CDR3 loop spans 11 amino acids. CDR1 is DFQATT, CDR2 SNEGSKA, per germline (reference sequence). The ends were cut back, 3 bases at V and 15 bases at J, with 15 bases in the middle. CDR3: CSASGLAGPHF. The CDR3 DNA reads TGCAGTGCTAGCGGGCTAGCGGGGCCGCATTTT.